Described below is a single T cell receptor (beta chain) sequence and its context. This CDR3 has 16 residues. Trimming stripped 4 bases from V and 0 bases from J, with 12 bases between. Per germline, CDR1 MRHNA and CDR2 SNTAGT. The sample belongs to a study of blood T cell repertoires in COVID-19. Study summary: COVID-19 samples, acute and convalescent, were from the United States, Italy and Spain.

As handled by the study authors: For nucleated cells, counts were estimated from reference gene primer amplification. Only in-frame clones appear in the TCRdb table, and some are missing; sequencing was by immunoSEQ multiplex PCR. The V and J calls and clone size come from that table; D and trimming were worked out from the DNA. This sample carries more than 300,000 clones, around 90% of them seen once, and the ten largest clones take around 1%. The origin of this receptor is a woman aged 40 to 55 with COVID-19, enrolled during active disease. V usage is TRBV6-4 and J usage is TRBJ2-2; no reliable D call. The material sequenced was peripheral blood. CDR3 loop: CASSAQTGANTGELFF. CDR3 sequence (DNA): TGTGCCAGCAGTGCCCAGACCGGAGCGAACACCGGGGAGCTGTTTTTT.